A single TCR beta chain is shown here with its context. This sample is drawn from a study of T cell clones after liver transplantation. Produced via immunoSEQ multiplex PCR; TCRdb's table is partial and in-frame only. The repertoire has tens of thousands of clones, roughly 84% of them found once; the top ten carry more than 2%. Germline CDR1 and CDR2: SGHVS and FQNEAQ. Trimming shortened V by 2 bases and J by 0 bases, and 7 bases separated the two germline ends. The CDR3 has 15 amino acids. Sequences were derived from CD4+ T cells from blood, sampled around 50 months after liver transplant. The sequence was collected from a human patient who received a liver transplant. Some of the T cells might come from the graft donor. The rearrangement links TRBV7-8 to TRBJ2-2, with D perhaps TRBD2 (5 bases). The CDR3 bases are TGTGCCAGCAGCTTATACGGGACGAACACCGGGGAGCTGTTTTTT. It is translated as CASSLYGTNTGELFF. The variable domain in full, with the rest retrieved from reference TRBV7-8 and TRBJ2-2, is GAGVSQSPRYKVAKRGQDVALRCDPISGHVSLFWYQQALGQGPEFLTYFQNEAQLDKSGLPSDRFFAERPEGSVSTLKIQRTQQEDSAVYLCASSLYGTNTGELFFGEGSRLTVL.